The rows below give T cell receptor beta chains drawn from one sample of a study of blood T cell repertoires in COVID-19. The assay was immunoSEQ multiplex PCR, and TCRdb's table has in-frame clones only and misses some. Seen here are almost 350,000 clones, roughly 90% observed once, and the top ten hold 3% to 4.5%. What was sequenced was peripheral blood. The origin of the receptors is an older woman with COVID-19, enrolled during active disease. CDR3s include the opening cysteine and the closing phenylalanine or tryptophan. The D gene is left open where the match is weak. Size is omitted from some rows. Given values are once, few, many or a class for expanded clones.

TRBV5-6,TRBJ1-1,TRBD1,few,TGTGCCAGCAGCCACATACAGGGGGCGGGCACTGAAGCTTTCTTT,CASSHIQGAGTEAFF
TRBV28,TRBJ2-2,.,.,TGTGCCAGCAGTTCACCGGGACACCTAACCGGGGAGCTGTTTTTT,CASSSPGHLTGELFF
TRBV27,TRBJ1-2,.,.,TGTGCCAGCAGTACGGGGGGGATGAGATATGGCTACACCTTC,CASSTGGMRYGYTF
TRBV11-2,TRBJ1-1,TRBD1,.,TGTGCCAGCAGCTTTGCAACAGGGGGCACTGAAGCTTTCTTT,CASSFATGGTEAFF
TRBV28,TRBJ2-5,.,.,TGTGCCAGCAGTTTGCGGCAGGGGATGGAGACCCAGTACTTC,CASSLRQGMETQYF
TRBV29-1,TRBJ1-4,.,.,TGCAGCGGTTGCCGGGACATGGGAGAAAAACTGTTTTTT,CSGCRDMGEKLFF
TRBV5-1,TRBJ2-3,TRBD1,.,TGCGCCAGCAGCAGACAGGGGGTTGAAGATACGCAGTATTTT,CASSRQGVEDTQYF
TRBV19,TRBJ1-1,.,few,TGTGCCAGTAGTATCGACGGGGGGCTGCGGAACACTGAAGCTTTCTTT,CASSIDGGLRNTEAFF
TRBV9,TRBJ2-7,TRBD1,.,TGTGCCAGCAGCCCCGGGACAGGGGTTTACGAGCAGTACTTC,CASSPGTGVYEQYF
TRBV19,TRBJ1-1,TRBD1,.,TGTGCCAGTAGTGACCGGACAGGGACCAACACTGAAGCTTTCTTT,CASSDRTGTNTEAFF
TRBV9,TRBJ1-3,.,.,TGTGCCAGCAGCGTAGCTACTGGGCGGACTTCCTCTGGAAACACCATATATTTT,CASSVATGRTSSGNTIYF
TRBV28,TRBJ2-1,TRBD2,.,TGTGCCAGCAGCCCCGTAGCGGGGGGACCATACAATGAGCAGTTCTTC,CASSPVAGGPYNEQFF
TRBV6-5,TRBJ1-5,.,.,TGTGCCAGCAGGAGACAGCTTACTAGCAATCAGCCCCAGCATTTT,CASRRQLTSNQPQHF
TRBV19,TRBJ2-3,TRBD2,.,TGTGCCAGTAGTATAGGATCCAGCGGGGGAACAGATACGCAGTATTTT,CASSIGSSGGTDTQYF
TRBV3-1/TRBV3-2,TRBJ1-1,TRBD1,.,TGTGCCAGCAGCCATAACAGGGGTGGCGGGAACACTGAAGCTTTCTTT,CASSHNRGGGNTEAFF
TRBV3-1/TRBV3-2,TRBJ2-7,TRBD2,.,TGTGCCAGCAGCCAAGAGGGTAGCGGGGGGTTCTCCGAGCAGTACTTC,CASSQEGSGGFSEQYF
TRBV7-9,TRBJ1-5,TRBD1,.,TGTGCCAGCAGCTTGGGACAGGGCGATCAGCCCCAGCATTTT,CASSLGQGDQPQHF
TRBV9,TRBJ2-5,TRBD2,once,TGTGCCAGCAGCGTACGCAGCGGGGGGGCACAAGAGACCCAGTACTTC,CASSVRSGGAQETQYF
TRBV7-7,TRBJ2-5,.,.,TGTGCTAGCAGCTTAACAGGGACGGGAGAGACCCAGTACTTC,CASSLTGTGETQYF
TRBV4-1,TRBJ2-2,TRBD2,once,TGCGCCAGCAGCCGAGGAGCGGGGCCGACCGGGGAGCTGTTTTTT,CASSRGAGPTGELFF
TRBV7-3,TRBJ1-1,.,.,TGTGCCAGCAGCTTAGAACGGGTGAACACTGAAGCTTTCTTT,CASSLERVNTEAFF
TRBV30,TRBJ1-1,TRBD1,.,TGTGCCTGGAGGCCGGGACAGATGAACACTGAAGCTTTCTTT,CAWRPGQMNTEAFF
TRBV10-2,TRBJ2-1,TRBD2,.,TGCGCCAGCAGAAGCGGGGGGGCGGGCAATGAGCAGTTCTTC,CASRSGGAGNEQFF
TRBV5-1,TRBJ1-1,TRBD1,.,TGCGCCAGCAGCCTAAACGCGGACAGGGCAAACACTGAAGCTTTCTTT,CASSLNADRANTEAFF
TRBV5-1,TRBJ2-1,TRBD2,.,TGCGCCAGCGGTCCTAGCGGGGGGCCTCCCTACAATGAGCAGTTCTTC,CASGPSGGPPYNEQFF
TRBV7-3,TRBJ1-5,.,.,TGTGCCAGCAGCCCCGGGGGAACGGTTCAGCCCCAGCATTTT,CASSPGGTVQPQHF
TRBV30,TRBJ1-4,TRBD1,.,TGTGCCTGGAGTGTAAATGGCGGGACAGGGGGTGAAAAACTGTTTTTT,CAWSVNGGTGGEKLFF
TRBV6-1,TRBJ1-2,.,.,TGTGCCAGCAGTGAAGGTGGCGGTCCCTATGGCTACACCTTC,CASSEGGGPYGYTF
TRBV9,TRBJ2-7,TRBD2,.,TGTGCCAGCAGCGTTGGTGTGGTAGCGGGGGGCGAGCAGTACTTC,CASSVGVVAGGEQYF
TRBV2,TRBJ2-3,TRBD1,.,TGTGCCAGCACCGAGATGGGACAGGGGGGGGATACGCAGTATTTT,CASTEMGQGGDTQYF
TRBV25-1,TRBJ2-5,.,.,TGTGCCAGCAGTGATTCTGCGCTAATGGAGACCCAGTACTTC,CASSDSALMETQYF
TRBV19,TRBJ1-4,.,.,TGTGCCAGTAGTCTGCAATCCTCGGGGACTAATGAAAAACTGTTTTTT,CASSLQSSGTNEKLFF
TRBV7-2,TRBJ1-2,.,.,TGTGCCAGCAGCTTAATTCAGGGAAATGGCTACACCTTC,CASSLIQGNGYTF
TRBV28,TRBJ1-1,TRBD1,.,TGTGCCAGCAGTACAGGGGCTGGAGGTGAAGCTTTCTTT,CASSTGAGGEAFF
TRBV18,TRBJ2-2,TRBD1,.,TGTGCCAGCTCACCGGGACAGCAGAACACCGGGGAGCTGTTTTTT,CASSPGQQNTGELFF
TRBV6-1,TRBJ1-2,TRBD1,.,TGTGCCAGCAGTGAATGGCAGGGGGCCAACTATGGCTACACCTTC,CASSEWQGANYGYTF
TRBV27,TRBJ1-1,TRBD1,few,TGTGCCAGCAGTTATACAGGGGCCACTGAAGCTTTCTTT,CASSYTGATEAFF
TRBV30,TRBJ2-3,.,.,TGTGCCTGGAGCCAAACCTACGGCGGGCCCACAGATACGCAGTATTTT,CAWSQTYGGPTDTQYF
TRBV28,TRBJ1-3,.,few,TGTGCCAGCACCTACTCTGGAAACACCATATATTTT,CASTYSGNTIYF
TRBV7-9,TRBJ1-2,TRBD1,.,TGTGCCAGCAGCCACCAGGGGGCAGGGCAAATTAACTATGGCTACACCTTC,CASSHQGAGQINYGYTF
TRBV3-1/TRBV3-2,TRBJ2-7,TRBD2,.,TGTGCCAGCAGCCGGGCGGCGGGGGGGCCCTACGAGCAGTACTTC,CASSRAAGGPYEQYF
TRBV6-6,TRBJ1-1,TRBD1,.,TGTGCCAGCAGCCCAGCGGGACAGGGTGACACTGAAGCTTTCTTT,CASSPAGQGDTEAFF
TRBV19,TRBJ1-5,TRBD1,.,TGTGCCAGTAGTCCAAGTTATGGTACAGGGGTTCAGCCCCAGCATTTT,CASSPSYGTGVQPQHF
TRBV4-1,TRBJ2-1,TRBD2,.,TGCGCCAGCAGCCAAGCCTTAGCGGGGGGCCCACGTGAGCAGTTCTTC,CASSQALAGGPREQFF
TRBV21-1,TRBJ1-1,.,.,TGTGCCAGCACCCGCACAGGGCTCAACACTGAAGCTTTCTTT,CASTRTGLNTEAFF
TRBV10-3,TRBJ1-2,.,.,TGTGCCATCAGCCCTCGGGGGGGCGCTAACTATGGCTACACCTTC,CAISPRGGANYGYTF